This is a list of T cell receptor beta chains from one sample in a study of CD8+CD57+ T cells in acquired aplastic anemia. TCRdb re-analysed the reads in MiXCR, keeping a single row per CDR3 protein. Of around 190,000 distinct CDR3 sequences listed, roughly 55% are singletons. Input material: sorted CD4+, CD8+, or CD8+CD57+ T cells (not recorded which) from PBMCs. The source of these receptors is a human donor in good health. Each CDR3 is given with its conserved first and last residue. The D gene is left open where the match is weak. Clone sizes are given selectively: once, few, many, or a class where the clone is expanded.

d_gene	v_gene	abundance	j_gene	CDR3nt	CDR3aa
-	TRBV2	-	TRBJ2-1	TGTGCCAGCAGTGAAGACCTAAGGGTCCAGTTCTTC	CASSEDLRVQFF
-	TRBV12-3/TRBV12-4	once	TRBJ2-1	TGTGCCAGCAGTTTAGTTAGAAGTGAGCAGTTCTTC	CASSLVRSEQFF
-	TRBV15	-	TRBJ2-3	TGTGCCACCAGCGGTTCAGGGGCGGGCGCAGATACGCAGTATTTT	CATSGSGAGADTQYF
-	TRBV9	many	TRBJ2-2	TGTGCCAGCAGCGTAGGGGTTGAAGGCACCGGGGAGCTGTTTTTT	CASSVGVEGTGELFF
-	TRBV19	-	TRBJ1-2	TGTGCCAGTAGTAGGTCCCTTGGCTACACCTTC	CASSRSLGYTF
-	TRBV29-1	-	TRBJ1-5	TGCAGCCCCCCAGGACGGGATAGCAATCAGCCCCAGCATTTT	CSPPGRDSNQPQHF
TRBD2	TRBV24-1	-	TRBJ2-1	TGTGCCACCAGTGATTTAACTAGCGGGGAAAGCAATGAGCAGTTCTTC	CATSDLTSGESNEQFF
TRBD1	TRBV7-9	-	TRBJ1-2	TGTGCCAGCAGCAGTCCAGGGGGGGGAATCTATGGCTACACCTTC	CASSSPGGGIYGYTF
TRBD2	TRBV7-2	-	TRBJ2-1	TGTGCCAGCAGCGAGTATACTAGCGGGAGACAGTTCTTC	CASSEYTSGRQFF
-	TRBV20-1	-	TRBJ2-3	TGCAGTGCTAGGACGGGGGCCACAGATACGCAGTATTTT	CSARTGATDTQYF
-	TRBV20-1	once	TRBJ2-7	TGCAGTGCAACAGACTACTACGAGCAGTACTTC	CSATDYYEQYF
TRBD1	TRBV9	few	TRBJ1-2	TGTGCCAGCAGCGTACAGGGGGCGTCCAATGGCTACACCTTC	CASSVQGASNGYTF
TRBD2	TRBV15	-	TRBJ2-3	TGTGCCACCAGCAGAGGGACTAGCGGGGGGGCAGATACGCAGTATTTT	CATSRGTSGGADTQYF
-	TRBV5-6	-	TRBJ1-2	TGTGCCAGCAGCTTGAAAGGTCGCAGGGAAAATGGCTACACCTTC	CASSLKGRRENGYTF
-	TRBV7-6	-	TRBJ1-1	TGTGCCAGCACTTCAGAAGAAACTAACACTGAAGCTTTCTTT	CASTSEETNTEAFF
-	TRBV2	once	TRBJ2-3	TGTGCCGGGAGTAGGATTAACTTGGATACGCAGTATTTT	CAGSRINLDTQYF
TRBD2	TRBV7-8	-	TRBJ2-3	TGTGCCAGCAGCTTAGCCGGGAGTAGCGGGAGCCTAACTGAGGCAGATACGCAGTATTTT	CASSLAGSSGSLTEADTQYF
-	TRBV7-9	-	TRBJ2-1	TGTGCCAGCAGCACCACAGGGGGACTAGTAGACTTTATTGAGCAGTTCTTC	CASSTTGGLVDFIEQFF
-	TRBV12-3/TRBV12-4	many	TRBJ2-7	TGTGCCAGCAGTTTACCCCCACCCACAACCGCCTCCTACGAGCAGTACTTC	CASSLPPPTTASYEQYF
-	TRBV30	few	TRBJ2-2	TGTGCCTGGGGCACCGGGGAGCTGTTTTTT	CAWGTGELFF
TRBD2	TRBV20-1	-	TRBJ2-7	TGCAGTGCCGGGACTAGCGGTACCTACGAGCAGTACTTC	CSAGTSGTYEQYF
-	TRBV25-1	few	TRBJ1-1	TGTGCCAGCAGTGAATTGGGCGGGACTGAAGCTTTCTTT	CASSELGGTEAFF
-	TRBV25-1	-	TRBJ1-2	TGTGCCAGCAGTGACGCAAGGGGTGGCTTAGACTATGGCTACACCTTC	CASSDARGGLDYGYTF
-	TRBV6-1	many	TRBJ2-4	TGTGCCAGCAGTGAAAGGCAGGGGTTAGCCAAAAACATTCAGTACTTC	CASSERQGLAKNIQYF
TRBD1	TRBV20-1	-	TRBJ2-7	TGCAGTGCTAGAGATCCGGACAGGGAGAGCTACTACGAGCAGTACTTC	CSARDPDRESYYEQYF
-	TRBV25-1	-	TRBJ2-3	TGTGCCAGCAGCACAGCGGATACGCAGTATTTT	CASSTADTQYF
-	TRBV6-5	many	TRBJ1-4	TGTGCCAGCGCCGTGGGCCCGACAACTAATGAAAAACTGTTTTTT	CASAVGPTTNEKLFF
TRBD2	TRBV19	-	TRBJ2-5	TGTGCCAGTAGGGGACTAGCTGAAGAGACCCAGTACTTC	CASRGLAEETQYF
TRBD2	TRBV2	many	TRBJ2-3	TGTGCCAGCATGGGACTAGCGGGAGGGCCACCGAGCACAGATACGCAGTATTTT	CASMGLAGGPPSTDTQYF
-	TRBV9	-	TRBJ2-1	TGTGCCAGCAGCGTGACTAGTGAGTACAATGAGCAGTTCTTC	CASSVTSEYNEQFF
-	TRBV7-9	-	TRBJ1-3	TGTGCCAGCAGTTACGGTCCACCTGGAAACACCATATATTTT	CASSYGPPGNTIYF
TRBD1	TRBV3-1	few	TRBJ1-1	TGTGCCAGCAGCCAAGGAACATCCCAAGGGACAGGGGGAGGGTTGAACACTGAAGCTTTCTTT	CASSQGTSQGTGGGLNTEAFF
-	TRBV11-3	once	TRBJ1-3	TGTGCCAGCAGCTTATTTACTGGAAACACCATATATTTT	CASSLFTGNTIYF
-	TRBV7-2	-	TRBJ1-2	TGTGCCAGCAGCTTAGTTCGGGTGGCAGCTGGCTACACCTTC	CASSLVRVAAGYTF
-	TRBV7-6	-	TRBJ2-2	TGTGCCAGCAGCTTAACTGTTTCGACAGTGTCCGGGGAGCTGTTTTTT	CASSLTVSTVSGELFF
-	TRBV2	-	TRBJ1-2	TGTGCCAGCAGTGAAGGCAGGGCATATGGCTACACCTTC	CASSEGRAYGYTF
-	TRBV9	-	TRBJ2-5	TGTGCCAGCAGCGTAGGGGCCGGTAGCAATCAGCCCCAGTACTTC	CASSVGAGSNQPQYF
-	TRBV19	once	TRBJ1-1	TGTGCCAGTACCCTTAGGCAGGGGAACACTGAAGCTTTCTTT	CASTLRQGNTEAFF
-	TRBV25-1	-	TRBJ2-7	TGTGCCAGCAGTCTAAACGGGACTCCCGGCAACGAGCAGTACTTC	CASSLNGTPGNEQYF
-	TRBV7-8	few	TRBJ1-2	TGTGCCAGCAGCTTAGGGGCGGGTAACTATGGCTACACCTTC	CASSLGAGNYGYTF
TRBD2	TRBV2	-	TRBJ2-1	TGTGCCAGCGGGGAAGAGACTAGCGGGTACAATGAGCAGTTCTTC	CASGEETSGYNEQFF
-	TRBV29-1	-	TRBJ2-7	TGCAGCGTTGAGGACATACTATACGAGCAGTACTTC	CSVEDILYEQYF
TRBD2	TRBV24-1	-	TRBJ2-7	TGTGCCACCAGTGATTCACGGCGGGAGGGCAGAGACGAGCAGTACTTC	CATSDSRREGRDEQYF
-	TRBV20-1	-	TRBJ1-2	TGCAGTGCTAGAGTATACTATGGCTACACCTTC	CSARVYYGYTF
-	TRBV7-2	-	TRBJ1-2	TGTGCCAGCAGCTTCCCTGGCAGGGGTGATGGCTACACCTTC	CASSFPGRGDGYTF
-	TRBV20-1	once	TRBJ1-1	TGCAGTGCTAGAGGCAGGGTTCGCACTGAAGCTTTCTTT	CSARGRVRTEAFF
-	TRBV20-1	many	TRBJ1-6	TGCAGTGCTAGATCTGGGTCCGAAAATTCACCCCTCCACTTT	CSARSGSENSPLHF
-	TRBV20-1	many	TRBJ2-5	TGCAGTGCCATTAACCCGGACCCCCGAGGAGAGACCCAGTACTTC	CSAINPDPRGETQYF
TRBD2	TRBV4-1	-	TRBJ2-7	TGCGCCAGCAGCCTCAGCGGGAGGAACGAGCAGTACTTC	CASSLSGRNEQYF
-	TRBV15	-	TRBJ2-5	TGTGCCACCAGCAGAGTATCCAGAATTGAGACCCAGTACTTC	CATSRVSRIETQYF
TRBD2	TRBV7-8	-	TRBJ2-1	TGTGCCAGCAGCAGAAGTGGTGAGCGGGGGGGATTTGAGCAGTTCTTC	CASSRSGERGGFEQFF
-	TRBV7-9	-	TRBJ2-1	TGTGCCAGCAGTCCCTTCCGGAGCTCCTACAATGAGCAGTTCTTC	CASSPFRSSYNEQFF
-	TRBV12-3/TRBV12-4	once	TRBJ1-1	TGTGCCAGCATCCGGGGGAGGTCCACTGAAGCTTTCTTT	CASIRGRSTEAFF
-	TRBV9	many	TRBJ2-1	TGTGCCAGCAGCGTAGATGACAGACTTACCTCCTACAATGAGCAGTTCTTC	CASSVDDRLTSYNEQFF
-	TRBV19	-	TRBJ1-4	TGTGCCAGTAGTAAGTTATACAGGAATGAAAAACTGTTTTTT	CASSKLYRNEKLFF
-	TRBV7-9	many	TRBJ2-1	TGTGCCAGCAGCCCACAGCGAATCTACAATGAGCAGTTCTTC	CASSPQRIYNEQFF
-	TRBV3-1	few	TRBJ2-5	TGTGCCAGCAGCCAAGAGCCGGCGCAAGAGACCCAGTACTTC	CASSQEPAQETQYF